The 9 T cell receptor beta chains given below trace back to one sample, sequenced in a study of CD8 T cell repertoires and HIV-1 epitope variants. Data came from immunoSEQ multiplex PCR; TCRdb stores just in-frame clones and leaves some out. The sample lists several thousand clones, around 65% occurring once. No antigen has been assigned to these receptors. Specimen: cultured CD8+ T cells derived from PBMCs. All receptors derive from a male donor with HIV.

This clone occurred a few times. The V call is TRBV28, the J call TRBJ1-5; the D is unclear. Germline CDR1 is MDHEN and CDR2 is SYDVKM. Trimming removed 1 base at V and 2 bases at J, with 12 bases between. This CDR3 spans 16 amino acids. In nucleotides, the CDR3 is TGTGCCAGCAGTTTATTATCAGACTTGGGCAATCAGCCCCAGCATTTT. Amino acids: CASSLLSDLGNQPQHF.

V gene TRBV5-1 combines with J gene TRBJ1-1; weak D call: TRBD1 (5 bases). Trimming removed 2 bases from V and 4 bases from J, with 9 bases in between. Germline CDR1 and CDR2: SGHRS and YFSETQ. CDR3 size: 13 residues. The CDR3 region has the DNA TGCGCCAGCAGCTTATATGGGGGCACTGAAGCTTTCTTT. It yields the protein CASSLYGGTEAFF.

CDR3 DNA sequence: TGTGCCAGCAGTCAACCGGGACAGGGCCATACTGAAGCTTTCTTT. Translated: CASSQPGQGHTEAFF. The chain is built from TRBV7-9 and TRBJ1-1, with TRBD1 matching 9 bases. CDR1 is SEHNR, CDR2 FQNEAQ, per germline (reference sequence). The CDR3 sequence is 15 residues long. The ends lost 6 bases at V and 5 bases at J; junction bases unmatched: 10.

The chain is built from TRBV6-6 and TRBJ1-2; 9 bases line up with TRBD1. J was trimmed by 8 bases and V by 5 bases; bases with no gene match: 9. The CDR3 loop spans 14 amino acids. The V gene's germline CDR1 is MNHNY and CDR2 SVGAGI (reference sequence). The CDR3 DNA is TGTGCCAGCAGTGTTGGACAGGGGCCCTTAGGCTACACCTTC. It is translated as CASSVGQGPLGYTF.

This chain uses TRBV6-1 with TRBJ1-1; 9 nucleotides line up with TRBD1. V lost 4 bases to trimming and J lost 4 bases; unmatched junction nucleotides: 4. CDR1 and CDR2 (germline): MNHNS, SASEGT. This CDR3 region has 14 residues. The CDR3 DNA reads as TGTGCCAGCAGTGGGGGGACAGGGAGCACTGAAGCTTTCTTT. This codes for CASSGGTGSTEAFF.

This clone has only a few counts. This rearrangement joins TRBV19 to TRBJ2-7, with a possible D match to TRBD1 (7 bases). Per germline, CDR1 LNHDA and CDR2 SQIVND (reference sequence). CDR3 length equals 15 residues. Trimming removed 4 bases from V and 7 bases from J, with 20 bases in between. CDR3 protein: CASSSSGDSAREQYF. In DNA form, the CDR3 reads TGTGCCAGTAGTAGTTCGGGGGACAGCGCTAGGGAGCAGTACTTC.

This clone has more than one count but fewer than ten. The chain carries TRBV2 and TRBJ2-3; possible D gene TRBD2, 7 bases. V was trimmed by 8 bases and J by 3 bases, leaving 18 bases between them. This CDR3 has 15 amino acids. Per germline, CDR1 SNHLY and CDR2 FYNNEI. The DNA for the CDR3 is TGTGCCAGCCGAATGGGAGGGGGTTGGACAGATACGCAGTATTTT. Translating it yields CASRMGGGWTDTQYF.

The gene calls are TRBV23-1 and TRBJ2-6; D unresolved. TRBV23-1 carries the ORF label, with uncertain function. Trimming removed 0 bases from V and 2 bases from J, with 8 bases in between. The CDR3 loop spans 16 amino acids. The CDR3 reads CASSQSGGTGANVLTF. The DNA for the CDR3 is TGCGCCAGCAGTCAATCGGGTGGAACTGGGGCCAACGTCCTGACTTTC.

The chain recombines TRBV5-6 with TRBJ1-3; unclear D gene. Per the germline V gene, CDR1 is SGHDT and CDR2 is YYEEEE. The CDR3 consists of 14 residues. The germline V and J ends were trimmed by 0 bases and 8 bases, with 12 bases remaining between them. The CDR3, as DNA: TGTGCCAGCAGCTTGGGCGGGGAGTACGACACCATATATTTT. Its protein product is CASSLGGEYDTIYF.